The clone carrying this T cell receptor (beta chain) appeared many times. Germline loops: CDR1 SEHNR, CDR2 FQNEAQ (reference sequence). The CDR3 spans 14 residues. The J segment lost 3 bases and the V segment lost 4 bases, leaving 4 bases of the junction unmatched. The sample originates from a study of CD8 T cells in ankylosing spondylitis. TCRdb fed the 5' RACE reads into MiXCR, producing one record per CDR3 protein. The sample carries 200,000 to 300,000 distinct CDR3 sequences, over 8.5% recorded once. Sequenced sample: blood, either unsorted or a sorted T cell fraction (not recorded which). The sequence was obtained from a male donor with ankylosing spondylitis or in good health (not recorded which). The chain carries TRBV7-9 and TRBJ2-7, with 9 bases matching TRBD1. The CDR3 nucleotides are TGTGCCAGCAGCTGGGGACAGGGCCTCTACGAGCAGTACTTC. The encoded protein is CASSWGQGLYEQYF.